This T cell receptor beta chain stems from a study of T-cell reconstitution after alpha-beta-depleted transplantation in children. Unique molecular identifiers tagged the TCRbeta library. TCRdb reanalysed the PCR reads using MiXCR and keeps one entry per CDR3 protein. The table shows over 450,000 distinct CDR3 sequences, with roughly a tenth occurring only once. This clonotype was seen repeatedly, ten times or more. The CDR3 spans 16 residues. Trimming took 4 bases from V and 4 from J; bases not matched to a gene: 7. This chain links TRBV12-3 or TRBV12-4 with TRBJ2-1; 10 nucleotides line up with TRBD1. This sequence was found in a child aged 2-9 years with inherited bone marrow failure, due to receive a stem cell transplant. Sequenced material: PBMCs, taken before TCRalphabeta/CD19-depleted stem cell transplant. CDR3 sequence: CASSSLGTGVYNEQFF. In DNA form, the CDR3 reads TGTGCCAGCAGTTCGTTAGGGACAGGGGTATACAATGAGCAGTTCTTC.